These 4 T cell receptor beta chains were sequenced from one sample in a study of CD8 T cell repertoires and HIV-1 epitope variants. These receptors' targets are unknown. Data came from immunoSEQ multiplex PCR; TCRdb stores just in-frame clones and leaves some out. The repertoire holds 5,000 to 7,000 clones, with about 66% as singletons. The sequencing sample was made of cultured CD8+ T cells derived from PBMCs. The receptors come from a male donor with HIV.

The gene calls are TRBV19 and TRBJ2-1; no clear D. Trimming took 4 bases from V and 0 from J, leaving 16 bases between them. The germline gives CDR1 LNHDA, CDR2 SQIVND (reference sequence). The CDR3 totals 17 residues. The DNA of the CDR3 is TGTGCCAGTAGTACCCCCCCCCGGTTCCGCTCCTACAATGAGCAGTTCTTC. Protein: CASSTPPRFRSYNEQFF.

The chain is built from TRBV7-9 and TRBJ1-2; TRBD1 aligns across 11 bases. The CDR3 contains 15 residues. Unmatched junction bases numbered 4, after V lost 3 bases and J lost 4 bases. Germline assignment: CDR1 SEHNR and CDR2 FQNEAQ (reference sequence). As DNA, the CDR3 is TGTGCCAGCAGCTTTGGGACAGGGGGTACCTATGGCTACACCTTC. This codes for CASSFGTGGTYGYTF.

This clone turned up a few times. The chain combines TRBV28 with TRBJ2-7; no reliable D call. The CDR3 consists of 15 residues. Germline CDR1 reads MDHEN; CDR2 reads SYDVKM. V shed 8 bases and J shed 0 bases, with 17 bases lying between them. The CDR3, as DNA: TGTGCCAGCTCCCGCAGCGTCGGCGGCTCCTACGAGCAGTACTTC. Encoded protein: CASSRSVGGSYEQYF.

CDR3 sequence reads: CASSPLPPTAAGDYEQYF. CDR3 sequence (DNA): TGCGCCAGCAGCCCTTTGCCACCGACTGCAGCGGGAGACTACGAGCAGTACTTC. This chain joins TRBV4-1 and TRBJ2-7; 8 bases line up with TRBD2. V trimming: 4 bases; J trimming: 3 bases; junction bases outside the gene matches: 17. The germline gives CDR1 MGHRA, CDR2 YSYEKL. The CDR3 covers 18 residues.